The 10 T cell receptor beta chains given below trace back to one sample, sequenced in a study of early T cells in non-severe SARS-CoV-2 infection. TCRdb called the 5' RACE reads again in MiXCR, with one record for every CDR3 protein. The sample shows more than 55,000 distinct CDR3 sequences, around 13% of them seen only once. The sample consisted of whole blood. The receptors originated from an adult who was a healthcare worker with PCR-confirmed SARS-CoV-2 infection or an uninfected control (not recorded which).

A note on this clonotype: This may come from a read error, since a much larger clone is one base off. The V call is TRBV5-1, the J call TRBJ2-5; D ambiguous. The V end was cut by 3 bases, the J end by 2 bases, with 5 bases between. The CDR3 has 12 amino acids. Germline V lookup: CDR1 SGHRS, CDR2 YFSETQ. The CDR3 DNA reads TGCGCCAGCAGCTCCCAACAAGAGACCCAGTACTTC. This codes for CASSSQQETQYF. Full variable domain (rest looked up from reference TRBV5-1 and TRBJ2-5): KAGVTQTPRYLIKTRGQQVTLSCSPISGHRSVSWYQQTPGQGLQFLFEYFSETQRNKGNFPGRFSGRQFSNSRSEMNVSTLELGDSALYLCASSSQQETQYFGPGTRLLVL.

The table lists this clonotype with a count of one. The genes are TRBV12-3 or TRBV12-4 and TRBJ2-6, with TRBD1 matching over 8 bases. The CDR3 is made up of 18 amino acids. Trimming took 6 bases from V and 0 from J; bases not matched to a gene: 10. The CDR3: CASRRDRTALSGANVLTF. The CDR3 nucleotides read TGTGCCAGCAGACGGGACAGGACTGCCCTCTCTGGGGCCAACGTCCTGACTTTC.

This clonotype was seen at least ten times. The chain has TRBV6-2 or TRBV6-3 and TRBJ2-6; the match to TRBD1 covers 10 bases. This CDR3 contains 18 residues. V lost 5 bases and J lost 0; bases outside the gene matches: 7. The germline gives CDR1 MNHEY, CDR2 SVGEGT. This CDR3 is CASSEGTGVYSGANVLTF. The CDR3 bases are TGTGCCAGCAGTGAAGGGACAGGGGTCTACTCTGGGGCCAACGTCCTGACTTTC.

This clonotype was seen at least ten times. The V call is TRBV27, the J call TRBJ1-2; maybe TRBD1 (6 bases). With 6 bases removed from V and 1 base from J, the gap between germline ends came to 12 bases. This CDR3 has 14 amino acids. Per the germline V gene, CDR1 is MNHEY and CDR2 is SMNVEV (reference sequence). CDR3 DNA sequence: TGTGCCAGCAGATCAAACAGGGATAACTATGGCTACACCTTC. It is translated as CASRSNRDNYGYTF.

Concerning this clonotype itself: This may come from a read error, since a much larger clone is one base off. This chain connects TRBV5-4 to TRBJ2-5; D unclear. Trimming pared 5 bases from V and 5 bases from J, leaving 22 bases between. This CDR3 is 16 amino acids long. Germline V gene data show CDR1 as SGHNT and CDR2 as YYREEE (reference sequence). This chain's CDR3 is CASSSQDPSTRETQYF. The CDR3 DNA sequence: TGTGCCAGCAGTTCCCAGGACCCTTCCACTCGGGAGACCCAGTACTTC.

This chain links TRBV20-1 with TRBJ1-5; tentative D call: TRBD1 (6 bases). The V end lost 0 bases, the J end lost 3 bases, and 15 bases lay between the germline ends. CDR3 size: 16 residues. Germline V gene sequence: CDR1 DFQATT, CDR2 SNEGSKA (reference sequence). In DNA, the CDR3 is TGCAGTGCTAGAGAGAGAGTGCCAGGGGTCAATCAGCCCCAGCATTTT. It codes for CSARERVPGVNQPQHF.

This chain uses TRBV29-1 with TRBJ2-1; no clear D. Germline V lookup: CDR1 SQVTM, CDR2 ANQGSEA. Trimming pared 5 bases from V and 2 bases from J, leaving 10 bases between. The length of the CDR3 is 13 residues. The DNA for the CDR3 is TGCAGCGTTCGGCAGTCCGCCTACAATGAGCAGTTCTTC. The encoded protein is CSVRQSAYNEQFF.

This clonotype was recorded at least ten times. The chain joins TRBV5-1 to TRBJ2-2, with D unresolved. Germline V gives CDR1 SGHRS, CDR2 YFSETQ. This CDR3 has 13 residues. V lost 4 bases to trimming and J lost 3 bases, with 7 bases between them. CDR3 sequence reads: CASSPTYTGELFF. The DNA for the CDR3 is TGCGCCAGCAGCCCCACCTACACCGGGGAGCTGTTTTTT.

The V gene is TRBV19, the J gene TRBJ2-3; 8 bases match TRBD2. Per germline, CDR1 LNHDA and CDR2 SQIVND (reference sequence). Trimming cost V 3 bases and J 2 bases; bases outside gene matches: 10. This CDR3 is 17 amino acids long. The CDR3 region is CASSIQPGLGPTDTQYF. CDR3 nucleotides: TGTGCCAGTAGTATCCAACCGGGACTAGGACCCACAGATACGCAGTATTTT.

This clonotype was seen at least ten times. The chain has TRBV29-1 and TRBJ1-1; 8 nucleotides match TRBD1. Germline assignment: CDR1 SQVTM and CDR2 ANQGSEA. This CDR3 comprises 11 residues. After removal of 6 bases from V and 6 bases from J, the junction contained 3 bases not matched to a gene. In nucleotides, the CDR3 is TGCAGCGTGGGGGGACAGGCTGAAGCTTTCTTT. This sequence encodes CSVGGQAEAFF.